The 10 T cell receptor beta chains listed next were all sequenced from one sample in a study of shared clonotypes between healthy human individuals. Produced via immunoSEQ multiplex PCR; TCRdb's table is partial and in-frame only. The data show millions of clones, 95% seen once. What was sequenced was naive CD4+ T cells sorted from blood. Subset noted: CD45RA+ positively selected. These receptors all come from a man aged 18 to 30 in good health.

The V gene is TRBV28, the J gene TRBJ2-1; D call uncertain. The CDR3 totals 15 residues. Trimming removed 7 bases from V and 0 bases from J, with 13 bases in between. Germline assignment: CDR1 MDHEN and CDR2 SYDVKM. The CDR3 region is CASNLLGNSYNEQFF. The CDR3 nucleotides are TGTGCCAGCAACTTATTGGGGAACTCCTACAATGAGCAGTTCTTC.

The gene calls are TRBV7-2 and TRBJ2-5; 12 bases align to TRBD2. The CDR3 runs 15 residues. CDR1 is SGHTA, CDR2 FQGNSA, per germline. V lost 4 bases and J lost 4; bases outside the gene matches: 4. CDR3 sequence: CASSSLAGGGETQYF. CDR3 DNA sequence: TGTGCCAGCAGCTCCCTAGCGGGAGGGGGAGAGACCCAGTACTTC.

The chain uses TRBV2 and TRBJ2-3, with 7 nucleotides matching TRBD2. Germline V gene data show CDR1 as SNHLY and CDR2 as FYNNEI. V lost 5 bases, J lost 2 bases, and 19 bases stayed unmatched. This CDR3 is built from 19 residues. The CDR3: CASSTSRGGDTIITDTQYF. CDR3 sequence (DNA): TGTGCCAGCAGTACCTCCCGCGGGGGAGATACTATAATCACAGATACGCAGTATTTT.

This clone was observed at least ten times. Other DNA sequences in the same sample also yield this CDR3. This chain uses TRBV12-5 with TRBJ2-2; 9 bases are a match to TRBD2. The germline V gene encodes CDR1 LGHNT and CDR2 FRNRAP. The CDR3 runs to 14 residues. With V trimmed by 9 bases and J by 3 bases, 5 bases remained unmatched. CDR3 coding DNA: TGTGCTAGCTCGGGACTAGCTGACACCGGGGAGCTGTTTTTT. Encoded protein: CASSGLADTGELFF.

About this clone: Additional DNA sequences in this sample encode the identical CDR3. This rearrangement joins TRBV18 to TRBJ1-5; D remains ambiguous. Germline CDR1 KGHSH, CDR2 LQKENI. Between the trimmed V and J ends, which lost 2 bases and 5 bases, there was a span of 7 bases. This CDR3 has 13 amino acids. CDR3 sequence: CASSPSGDQPQHF. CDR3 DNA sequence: TGTGCCAGCTCACCATCCGGGGATCAGCCCCAGCATTTT.

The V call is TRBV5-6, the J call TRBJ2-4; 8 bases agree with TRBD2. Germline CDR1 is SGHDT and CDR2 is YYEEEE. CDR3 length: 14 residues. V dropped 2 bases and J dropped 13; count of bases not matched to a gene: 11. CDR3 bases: TGTGCCAGCAGCTTTTATCCCGCGGGAGGAAACCAGTACTTC. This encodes CASSFYPAGGNQYF.

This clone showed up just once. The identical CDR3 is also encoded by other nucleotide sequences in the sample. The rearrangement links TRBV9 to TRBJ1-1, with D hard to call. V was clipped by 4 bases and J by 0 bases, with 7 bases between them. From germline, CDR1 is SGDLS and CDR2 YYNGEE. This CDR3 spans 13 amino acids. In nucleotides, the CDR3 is TGTGCCAGCAGCCCCCGCTTGAACACTGAAGCTTTCTTT. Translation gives CASSPRLNTEAFF.

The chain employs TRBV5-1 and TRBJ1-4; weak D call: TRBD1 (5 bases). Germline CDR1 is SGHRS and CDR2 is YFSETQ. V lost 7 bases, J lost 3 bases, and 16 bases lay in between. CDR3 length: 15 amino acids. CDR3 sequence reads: CASSRRRGPNEKLFF. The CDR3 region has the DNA TGCGCCAGCTCCCGACGGCGGGGACCTAATGAAAAACTGTTTTTT.

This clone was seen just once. The CDR3 sequence is CASSPIWGGEAFF. CDR3 bases: TGTGCCAGCAGCCCGATCTGGGGAGGTGAAGCTTTCTTT. The chain links TRBV6-5 to TRBJ1-1, with unresolved D. The V end lost 6 bases, the J end lost 7 bases, and 15 bases lay between the germline ends. This CDR3 has 13 residues. Germline CDR1 is MNHEY and CDR2 is SVGAGI.

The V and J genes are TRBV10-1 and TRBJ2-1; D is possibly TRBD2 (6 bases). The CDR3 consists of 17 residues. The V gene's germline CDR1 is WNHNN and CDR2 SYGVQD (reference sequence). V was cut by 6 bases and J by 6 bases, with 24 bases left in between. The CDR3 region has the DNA TGCGCCAGCAGCGGCACAAAGGGACTTATACGTAGCAATGAGCAGTTCTTC. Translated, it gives CASSGTKGLIRSNEQFF.